The 31 T cell receptor beta chains in this list originate from one sample, sequenced in a study of CXCR3-negative and CXCR3-positive naive CD8 T cells. Carrying UMI labels, the TRB cDNA libraries were prepared through 5' RACE. TCRdb reprocessed the 5' RACE reads, with one entry per CDR3 protein and no DNA. This sample's table reports more than 45,000 distinct CDR3 sequences. The specimen was memory CD8+ T cells from blood. Receptors were obtained from a human donor in good health. Some clones in this sample may be carry-over from other donors' samples.

The chain recombines TRBV5-5 with TRBJ1-5; checking the TCRdb D call of TRBD1 is not possible without DNA. This CDR3 comprises 14 residues. Germline CDR1 and CDR2: SGHKS and YYEKEE (reference sequence). CDR3 loop: CASSLEQGDQPQHF.

This rearrangement joins TRBV20-1 to TRBJ2-1; TCRdb gives TRBD1 as the D gene, but with no DNA this cannot be confirmed. The germline CDR1 and CDR2 sequences are DFQATT and SNEGSKA (reference sequence). The CDR3 runs to 14 residues. The CDR3 sequence is CSAREGGRWNEQFF.

The V and J genes are TRBV7-3 and TRBJ2-3; with no DNA, the TCRdb D assignment of TRBD2 cannot be verified. The CDR3 runs 15 residues. Germline V gene sequence: CDR1 SGHTA, CDR2 FQGTGA. CDR3 residues: CASSLAGGTTDTQYF. Full variable domain (outside the CDR3, taken from reference TRBV7-3 and TRBJ2-3): GAGVSQTPSNKVTEKGKYVELRCDPISGHTALYWYRQSLGQGPEFLIYFQGTGAADDSGLPNDRFFAVRPEGSVSTLKIQRTERGDSAVYLCASSLAGGTTDTQYFGPGTRLTVL.

The CDR3 protein is CASSQGLSGEKLFF. This sequence joins TRBV4-3 and TRBJ1-4. CDR3 length: 14 amino acids. CDR1 LGHNA and CDR2 YSLEER come from the germline V gene.

This chain connects TRBV6-5 to TRBJ2-4; TCRdb names TRBD2, which stays unverified in the absence of DNA. In germline, CDR1 is MNHEY, CDR2 SVGAGI. The CDR3 has 13 amino acids. CDR3 residues: CASSLPGENIQYF.

The genes are TRBV9 and TRBJ2-7; checking the TCRdb D call of TRBD1 is not possible without DNA. Per the germline V gene, CDR1 is SGDLS and CDR2 is YYNGEE. The CDR3 is made up of 14 amino acids. The CDR3 sequence is CASSASGGEYEQYF.

V and J are TRBV6-2 or TRBV6-3 and TRBJ1-5; TCRdb proposes TRBD1, but this gene call is untestable without DNA. Germline CDR1 is MNHEY and CDR2 is SVGEGT. The CDR3 loop spans 13 amino acids. The CDR3: CASSGQGDQPQHF.

The V gene is TRBV5-6, the J gene TRBJ2-1; TCRdb gives TRBD1 as the D gene, but with no DNA this cannot be confirmed. The CDR3 contains 17 residues. Germline V gene sequence: CDR1 SGHDT, CDR2 YYEEEE. Here the CDR3 reads CASSFPGGGADGYEQFF. Using reference TRBV5-6 and TRBJ2-1 for the parts outside the CDR3, the full variable domain is DAGVTQSPTHLIKTRGQQVTLRCSPKSGHDTVSWYQQALGQGPQFIFQYYEEEERQRGNFPDRFSGHQFPNYSSELNVNALLLGDSALYLCASSFPGGGADGYEQFFGPGTRLTVL.

J is TRBJ1-2 and V is TRBV28. Germline V CDR1 and CDR2: MDHEN, SYDVKM. This CDR3 contains 14 residues. CDR3: CASSSWTGRDGYTF.

The genes are TRBV27 and TRBJ2-7. The CDR3 has 13 residues. Germline V gives CDR1 MNHEY, CDR2 SMNVEV (reference sequence). CDR3 loop: CASSLAGAYEQYF.

The chain is built from TRBV7-9 and TRBJ2-3. The CDR3 spans 12 residues. Per germline, CDR1 SEHNR and CDR2 FQNEAQ (reference sequence). The CDR3 sequence is CASSFSTDTQYF.

J is TRBJ1-2 and V is TRBV11-2; TCRdb's D call, TRBD1, is unchecked because there is no DNA. This CDR3 spans 14 amino acids. CDR1 is SGHAT and CDR2 is FQNNGV in the germline V gene. The CDR3 loop is CASSSGDSVDGYTF.

The chain carries TRBV7-9 and TRBJ2-2; there is no DNA to check the TCRdb D call of TRBD2. Germline CDR1 SEHNR, CDR2 FQNEAQ (reference sequence). The CDR3 is 16 amino acids. CDR3 amino acids: CASSFRLAGWTGELFF.

The chain recombines TRBV10-3 with TRBJ2-7. Germline CDR1 ENHRY, CDR2 SYGVKD. This CDR3 contains 14 residues. CDR3 loop: CAISESTTNYEQYF.

The rearrangement links TRBV20-1 to TRBJ2-7; TCRdb selects TRBD1, and the lack of DNA leaves this call unchecked. This CDR3 contains 17 residues. Germline V gives CDR1 DFQATT, CDR2 SNEGSKA (reference sequence). This CDR3 is CSAKILRLGPKNYEQYF.

Its frequency marks this clonotype as medium-sized. This chain joins TRBV4-3 and TRBJ1-6; TCRdb returns TRBD1, unconfirmable since there is no DNA. There are 15 residues in the CDR3. Germline CDR1 LGHNA, CDR2 YSLEER. The CDR3 reads CASSQEWAPGSPLHF.

The genes are TRBV10-3 and TRBJ1-1. The germline CDR1 and CDR2 sequences are ENHRY and SYGVKD. CDR3 length equals 11 residues. CDR3 sequence reads: CAISGDTEAFF.

This sequence joins TRBV4-1 and TRBJ2-2. Per germline, CDR1 MGHRA and CDR2 YSYEKL. The CDR3 is made up of 15 amino acids. The CDR3 sequence is CASSQGIGNTGELFF.

The chain's CDR3 is CASPVGAGVPYNEQFF. The chain combines TRBV2 with TRBJ2-1; TCRdb indicates TRBD1, and absent DNA this call remains unverified. Per the germline V gene, CDR1 is SNHLY and CDR2 is FYNNEI. The CDR3 has 16 amino acids.

The chain carries TRBV7-6 and TRBJ1-1; TCRdb outputs TRBD1, but without DNA this stays unchecked. CDR1 is SGHVS and CDR2 is FNYEAQ in the germline V gene. The CDR3 has 13 amino acids. CDR3 sequence: CGSSLGGGTEAFF. The complete variable domain, with remaining parts taken from reference TRBV7-6 and TRBJ1-1, reads GAGVSQSPRYKVTKRGQDVALRCDPISGHVSLYWYRQALGQGPEFLTYFNYEAQQDKSGLPNDRFSAERPEGSISTLTIQRTEQRDSAMYRCGSSLGGGTEAFFGQGTRLTVV.

The CDR3 spells CAIGVEGTGSQGGANVLTF. V is TRBV10-3 and J is TRBJ2-6; lacking DNA, the TRBD1 call made by TCRdb goes unchecked. The CDR3 is 19 amino acids. Germline V gene lookup returns CDR1 ENHRY and CDR2 SYGVKD.

This rearrangement joins TRBV12-3 or TRBV12-4 to TRBJ2-2. The CDR3 runs 12 residues. The chain's CDR3 is CASSFRPGELFF.

The gene calls are TRBV19 and TRBJ1-1. The CDR3 length is 15 residues. Per germline, CDR1 LNHDA and CDR2 SQIVND (reference sequence). CDR3 region: CASSIYGYSNTEAFF.

V usage is TRBV24-1 and J usage is TRBJ2-4; the D call of TRBD2 rests on TCRdb alone, since no DNA is present to check it. CDR3 size: 17 residues. CDR1 KGHDR and CDR2 SFDVKD come from the germline V gene. The CDR3 protein is CATSDSSGSFDKNIQYF.

The J gene is TRBJ2-7, the V gene TRBV7-9; TCRdb returns TRBD1, unconfirmable since there is no DNA. The germline V gene encodes CDR1 SEHNR and CDR2 FQNEAQ (reference sequence). This CDR3 is 15 amino acids long. The CDR3 is CASSPPGQGYYEQYF.

This chain uses TRBV6-5 with TRBJ1-2; the TCRdb call, TRBD1, lacks DNA for checking. Germline-derived CDR1 and CDR2 are MNHEY and SVGAGI. CDR3 size: 14 residues. The CDR3 is CASSPLGQRYGYTF.

This sequence joins TRBV12-3 or TRBV12-4 and TRBJ2-3; as DNA is missing, the TRBD1 call by TCRdb cannot be tested. This CDR3 is 15 amino acids long. Here the CDR3 reads CASGGADGRTDTQYF.

J is TRBJ1-3 and V is TRBV12-3 or TRBV12-4. CDR3 length: 14 amino acids. CDR3 loop: CAIQPENSGNTIYF.

V usage is TRBV20-1 and J usage is TRBJ2-1; TCRdb's D call of TRBD1 is untestable without DNA. Germline V gene data show CDR1 as DFQATT and CDR2 as SNEGSKA (reference sequence). The CDR3 contains 12 residues. The CDR3 region is CSASMDTDEQFF.

The chain employs TRBV27 and TRBJ2-1; the D gene TCRdb calls, TRBD2, cannot be checked with no DNA. This CDR3 has 17 residues. Germline V gene data show CDR1 as MNHEY and CDR2 as SMNVEV (reference sequence). CDR3 region: CASRDRTPSGLSGEQFF.

J is TRBJ1-1 and V is TRBV20-1. Germline-derived CDR1 and CDR2 are DFQATT and SNEGSKA (reference sequence). There are 12 residues in the CDR3. This CDR3 reads CSAPGGETEAFF.